This entry features one T cell receptor beta chain sequence. The germline V and J ends were trimmed by 0 bases and 6 bases, with 5 bases remaining between them. The CDR3 contains 13 residues. The germline V gene has CDR1 SGHDN and CDR2 FVKESK. The table came from immunoSEQ multiplex PCR; TCRdb's copy has only in-frame clones and leaves some out. The sample has approximately 120,000 clones, 85% to 90% seen once. The data originate from a study of blood T cell repertoires in COVID-19. About the research overall: There were acute and convalescent COVID-19 samples, and they came from the United States, Italy and Spain.

The receptor's source is a human donor in a cohort sampled during active COVID-19. The V call is TRBV14, the J call TRBJ2-2; D remains unclear. The specimen sequenced was peripheral blood. This CDR3 reads CASSQDRAGELFF. DNA of the CDR3: TGTGCCAGCAGCCAAGATCGGGCCGGGGAGCTGTTTTTT. The whole variable domain, remainder taken from reference TRBV14 and TRBJ2-2, is EAGVTQFPSHSVIEKGQTVTLRCDPISGHDNLYWYRRVMGKEIKFLLHFVKESKQDESGMPNNRFLAERTGGTYSTLKVQPAELEDSGVYFCASSQDRAGELFFGEGSRLTVL.